The 13 T cell receptor beta chains in this list originate from one sample, sequenced in a study of blood T cell repertoires in COVID-19 (dated by TCRdb to between 2020 and 2021). Library preparation employed the immunoSEQ multiplex PCR assay. TCRdb re-hosts the immuneACCESS table, in-frame sequences only. Its copies lack some clones; in the studies checked, an unresolved V gene accounts for under half of them, and the cause for the rest is not known. Across this sample there are fewer than 300,000 clones, with over 80% seen only once. Jointly, the top ten make up approximately 1.5% of the sample. Material: peripheral blood. The receptors here all came from a woman in her thirties or forties who had recovered from COVID-19.

This clone was seen a single time. V is TRBV2 and J is TRBJ2-2; 12 nucleotides align to TRBD2. The CDR3 totals 17 residues. CDR1 SNHLY and CDR2 FYNNEI come from the germline V gene. Trimming at V came to 4 bases and at J to 6 bases, leaving 9 bases not matched to a gene. The CDR3 is CASSALAGGPFPGELFF. DNA for the CDR3: TGTGCCAGCAGTGCACTAGCGGGGGGCCCCTTTCCCGGGGAGCTGTTTTTT.

J is TRBJ2-7 and V is TRBV30; maybe TRBD2 (5 bases). V lost 4 bases and J 5 bases, leaving 18 bases between the germline ends. CDR1 and CDR2 (germline): GTSNPN, SVGIG (reference sequence). The CDR3 covers 14 residues. CDR3 nucleotides: TGTGCCTGGATGGAGAGGGCCTCCCTTGACGAGCAGTACTTC. Translating gives CAWMERASLDEQYF.

The J gene is TRBJ1-2, the V gene TRBV7-9, with a weak D call TRBD1 (5 bases). With 1 base removed from V and 8 bases from J, the gap between germline ends came to 14 bases. This CDR3 has 14 amino acids. Per the germline V gene, CDR1 is SEHNR and CDR2 is FQNEAQ (reference sequence). The CDR3 coding sequence is TGTGCCAGCAGCTTAGTTGAGACAGCCGGCGGCTACACCTTC. It translates to CASSLVETAGGYTF.

V is TRBV7-2 and J is TRBJ2-1; tentative D call: TRBD2 (5 bases). V lost 1 base and J 4 bases, leaving 8 bases between the germline ends. The CDR3 is 14 residues long. In germline, CDR1 is SGHTA, CDR2 FQGNSA. CDR3 in DNA: TGTGCCAGCAGCTTAGAACGGGGATACAATGAGCAGTTCTTC. Encoded protein: CASSLERGYNEQFF.

On this clone: Compared with germline, one end of the junction differs, possibly owing to a read error. The genes are TRBV19 and TRBJ2-5, with a possible D match to TRBD2 (6 bases). Germline-derived CDR1 and CDR2 are LNHDA and SQIVND (reference sequence). CDR3 length: 12 residues. As DNA, the CDR3 is TGTGCCAGTAGTCTAGAGGGAGGGACCCAGTACTTC. Its protein is CASSLEGGTQYF.

This clone was recorded only once. This sequence joins TRBV7-2 and TRBJ2-5, with 7 bases fitting TRBD2. The CDR3 is 14 amino acids. The V and J ends lost 0 bases and 5 bases, in that order; junction bases with no gene match: 3. Germline CDR1 reads SGHTA; CDR2 reads FQGNSA. The CDR3 region is CASSLAAGVETQYF. The CDR3 nucleotides read TGTGCCAGCAGCTTAGCGGCGGGGGTCGAGACCCAGTACTTC.

In this sample, this clone turned up once. The chain employs TRBV9 and TRBJ2-7; 8 bases map to TRBD1. The V and J ends lost 4 bases and 3 bases, in that order; junction bases with no gene match: 6. This CDR3 is built from 14 residues. Germline lookup yields CDR1 SGDLS and CDR2 YYNGEE. As DNA, the CDR3 is TGTGCCAGCAGCCCCACAGGGACAGGCTACGAGCAGTACTTC. It encodes CASSPTGTGYEQYF.

Details on this clone: Other DNA sequences in this sample translate to the same CDR3. The genes are TRBV5-8 and TRBJ1-5; D not resolved. Germline V gene data show CDR1 as SGHTS and CDR2 as YDEGEE. The CDR3 has 12 amino acids. Trimming cost V 6 bases and J 0 bases, with 4 bases left between them. The CDR3 region has the DNA TGTGCCAGCATTTATAGCAATCAGCCCCAGCATTTT. Its protein product is CASIYSNQPQHF.

The chain joins TRBV7-9 to TRBJ1-1; a possible D gene is TRBD1 (5 bases). CDR3 length: 13 residues. V was clipped by 2 bases and J by 3 bases, with 7 bases between them. Germline CDR1 is SEHNR and CDR2 is FQNEAQ (reference sequence). As DNA, the CDR3 is TGTGCCAGCAGCTTACAGGGTGACACTGAAGCTTTCTTT. It encodes CASSLQGDTEAFF.

The V and J genes are TRBV24-1 and TRBJ2-3; 9 bases line up with TRBD1. The CDR3 totals 15 residues. The junction had 6 bases not matched to a gene; V was cut back by 3 bases and J by 6 bases. Per the germline V gene, CDR1 is KGHDR and CDR2 is SFDVKD. CDR3 amino acids: CATSDASGTGDTQYF. The CDR3 nucleotides are TGTGCCACCAGTGATGCATCCGGGACAGGGGATACGCAGTATTTT.

The J gene is TRBJ1-2, the V gene TRBV11-2, with 8 bases aligning to TRBD1. The CDR3 consists of 14 residues. The germline CDR1 and CDR2 sequences are SGHAT and FQNNGV. V lost 4 bases, J lost 2 bases, and 3 bases stayed unmatched. The CDR3 coding sequence is TGTGCCAGCAGCTACGCAGGGGGCAACTATGGCTACACCTTC. This encodes CASSYAGGNYGYTF.

The gene calls are TRBV11-2 and TRBJ1-4; the D is unclear. Trimming removed 5 bases at V and 6 bases at J, with 7 bases between. Germline-derived CDR1 and CDR2 are SGHAT and FQNNGV. This CDR3 is built from 12 residues. CDR3 amino acids: CASSKEDEKLFF. The CDR3 bases are TGTGCCAGCAGCAAAGAGGATGAAAAACTGTTTTTT.

V is TRBV25-1 and J is TRBJ2-7; D unclear. From germline, CDR1 is MGHDK and CDR2 SYGVNS. The V end was cut by 5 bases, the J end by 6 bases, with 20 bases between. There are 15 residues in the CDR3. In DNA form, the CDR3 reads TGTGCCAGCAGTCCCCCCGGCGGTAGCCTGCGCGAGCAGTACTTC. It translates to CASSPPGGSLREQYF.